This T cell receptor (beta chain) stems from a study of a mutant IDH1 vaccine in newly diagnosed glioma. Study at large: Scheduled at week 35, visit V12 preceded visit V13, held at week 47.

Sequenced by immunoSEQ multiplex PCR; TCRdb stores in-frame clones only, minus some. The data show 68,000 or so clones, 84% seen once. Specified time point: week 35, safety follow-up. In every dose of vaccine, 300 ug of mutant IDH1 20-mer peptide was given alongside topical imiquimod. Trimming left V 7 bases short and J 2 bases short, with 12 bases between. The CDR3 is made up of 15 amino acids. Germline assignment: CDR1 WSHSY and CDR2 SAAADI. A note on this clone: Antigen: not known.

Sequenced material: PBMCs, taken from a glioma patient whose treatment included an IDH1 peptide vaccine. V gene TRBV10-2 combines with J gene TRBJ1-6; D may be TRBD1 (5 bases). This TCR was sampled from a man younger than 35 with glioma. The CDR3 bases are TGCGCCAGCATCGACAGAGTAACCTATAATTCACCCCTCCACTTT. Its translation: CASIDRVTYNSPLHF.